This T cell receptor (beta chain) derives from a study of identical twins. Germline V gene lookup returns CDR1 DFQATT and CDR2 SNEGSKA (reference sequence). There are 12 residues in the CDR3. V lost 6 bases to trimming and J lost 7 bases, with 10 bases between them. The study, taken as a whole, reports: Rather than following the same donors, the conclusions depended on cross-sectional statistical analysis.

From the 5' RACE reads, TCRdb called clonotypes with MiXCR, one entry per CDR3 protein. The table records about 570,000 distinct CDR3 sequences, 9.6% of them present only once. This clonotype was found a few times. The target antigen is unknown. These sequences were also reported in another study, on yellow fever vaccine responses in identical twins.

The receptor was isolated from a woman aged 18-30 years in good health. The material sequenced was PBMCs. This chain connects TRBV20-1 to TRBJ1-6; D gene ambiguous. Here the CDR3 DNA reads TGCAGTGCCAAGCGGGAAAATTCACCCCTCCACTTT. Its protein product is CSAKRENSPLHF.